This T cell receptor (beta chain) originates from a study of T cells in localized non-small cell lung cancer. A word on this clone: Antigen specificity is unknown.

CDR1 and CDR2 (germline): MNHEY, SVGAGI. This CDR3 contains 15 residues. Trimming removed 4 bases from V and 1 base from J; junction bases left unmatched: 3. Clones were read by immunoSEQ multiplex PCR, and TCRdb kept only the in-frame ones, dropping some. The data contain 75,000 to 80,000 clones, approximately 80% of them singletons. General observations from the study: Analysis by sequencing included only one tumor region, so heterogeneity remains possible. Uninvolved adjacent lung had higher T cell clonality than tumor and all other tissues. A median of approximately 50 clones ranked among the top 100 in tumor appeared in adjacent lung. Prolonged overall survival went with higher T cell density in the blood.

The clonotype comes from a female donor at least 60 years old with stage I lung adenocarcinoma. Sample: peripheral blood, taken before any cancer treatment. This chain joins TRBV6-5 and TRBJ2-2; 7 bases are shared with TRBD1. This CDR3 reads CASSSTGRNTGELFF. The CDR3 DNA is TGTGCCAGCAGTTCGACAGGGCGGAACACCGGGGAGCTGTTTTTT.